A selection of T cell receptor beta chains follows, all from one sample in a study of T cell changes during pregnancy in multiple sclerosis. Sequenced by immunoSEQ multiplex PCR; TCRdb stores in-frame clones only, minus some. Of over 35,000 clones listed, roughly 89% are singletons. The sequences come from CD4+ T cells from peripheral blood mononuclear cells, collected in the second trimester of pregnancy. The receptors derive from a female donor with multiple sclerosis, enrolled in a pregnancy study. CDR3s include the opening cysteine and the closing phenylalanine or tryptophan. D genes are given only for firm matches. The size entry is marked missing in some rows and otherwise reads once, few, many or a size class.

cdr3_nt cdr3_aa v_call d_call j_call clone_size cdr3_length
TGTGCCAGCAGCTTAGAAACCTATCGCGACACCATATATTTT CASSLETYRDTIYF TRBV7-8 - TRBJ1-3 - 14
TGTGCCAGCAGCCGGGAGGGCGGGGGGACCGGGGAGCTGTTTTTT CASSREGGGTGELFF TRBV7-3 TRBD2 TRBJ2-2 few 15
TGTGCCAGCAGCTTACGGAGAGCTGGGGCCAACGTCCTGACTTTC CASSLRRAGANVLTF TRBV7-2 - TRBJ2-6 few 15
TGCGCCAGCAGATTGGACAGGGGAAGGAACACTGAAGCTTTCTTT CASRLDRGRNTEAFF TRBV5-1 TRBD1 TRBJ1-1 - 15
TGTGCCAGCGGGCAGGGGCGGCTCGAGCAGTACTTC CASGQGRLEQYF TRBV7-3 - TRBJ2-7 - 12
TGTGCCAGCAGTTACTCGACTAGCGGCACCTACAATGAGCAGTTCTTC CASSYSTSGTYNEQFF TRBV6-5 TRBD2 TRBJ2-1 once 16
TGTGCCTGGACGACAGGTGGCGAGCAGTACTTC CAWTTGGEQYF TRBV30 - TRBJ2-7 - 11
TGTGCCAGTAGTACCCCTAGCGCCCCATCGAACAATGAGCAGTTCTTC CASSTPSAPSNNEQFF TRBV19 - TRBJ2-1 - 16
TGTGCCAGCAGCTTAGCGGCGGGAGGGCCGTTTGAGCAGTACTTC CASSLAAGGPFEQYF TRBV7-6 TRBD2 TRBJ2-7 few 15
TGTGCCAGCAGCTTAGGCGGGAGTGTAGGGGAGCTGTTTTTT CASSLGGSVGELFF TRBV7-6 TRBD2 TRBJ2-2 - 14
TGTGCCAGCACCCTCTTAGGAGGGCTACAAGAGACCCAGTACTTC CASTLLGGLQETQYF TRBV2 - TRBJ2-5 - 15
TGTGCCAGCAGCTTAGGGGTAGGGGTTGGGGCCAACGTCCTGACTTTC CASSLGVGVGANVLTF TRBV7-2 - TRBJ2-6 - 16
TGCGCCAGCAGGGCTCCGGGGGTTTCCTACGAGCAGTACTTC CASRAPGVSYEQYF TRBV10-2 - TRBJ2-7 - 14
TGTGCCAGCAGCTTGCTTGAGCTAGCGGGAGTTGATGAGCAGTTCTTC CASSLLELAGVDEQFF TRBV5-6 TRBD2 TRBJ2-1 once 16
TGCGCCAGCCGACAGCAGAACACCGGGGAGCTGTTTTTT CASRQQNTGELFF TRBV5-1 - TRBJ2-2 - 13
TGTGCCAGCAGCCCCGGGACAGCCGCTGGGGCCAACGTCCTGACTTTC CASSPGTAAGANVLTF TRBV7-6 TRBD1 TRBJ2-6 - 16
TGTGCCAGCACGGAGTCTGCGACCTACGAGCAGTACTTC CASTESATYEQYF TRBV28 - TRBJ2-7 - 13
TGTGCCAGCAGCTTAACCGGGGGGGCAGTTGAAGCTTTCTTT CASSLTGGAVEAFF TRBV7-3 - TRBJ1-1 - 14
TGTGCCAGCAGCCGACAGGGACAAGGCGGTAGGTACACTGAAGCTTTCTTT CASSRQGQGGRYTEAFF TRBV13 TRBD1 TRBJ1-1 - 17
TGTGCCGGGGGACAGTTCGATGGCTACACCTTC CAGGQFDGYTF TRBV30 TRBD1 TRBJ1-2 - 11